The 23 T cell receptor beta chains below were found in one sample sequenced in a study of T cell repertoires in cytomegalovirus infection. TCRdb redid the calling of the reads with MiXCR, one entry per CDR3 protein. The sample carries 450,000 to 650,000 distinct CDR3 sequences, less than 30% recorded once. Material: PBMCs. These receptors were obtained from a human donor in good health (CMV status not recorded). Some clones in this sample may be carry-over from other donors' samples.

The chain carries TRBV18 and TRBJ2-3, with D hard to call. Trimming removed 0 bases at V and 9 bases at J, with 19 bases between. Germline V gene sequence: CDR1 KGHSH, CDR2 LQKENI. This CDR3 is 16 amino acids long. The CDR3 sequence: CASSPPAGPRSDTQYF. DNA for the CDR3: TGTGCCAGCTCACCACCGGCTGGTCCCAGGTCGGACACGCAGTATTTT.

This clonotype turned up a few times. The CDR3 reads CSARAGLVWGSEQFF. The CDR3 nucleotides are TGCAGTGCTAGAGCTGGACTAGTTTGGGGCAGTGAGCAGTTCTTC. V and J are TRBV20-1 and TRBJ2-1; 7 nucleotides agree with TRBD2. The CDR3 loop spans 15 amino acids. From germline, CDR1 is DFQATT and CDR2 SNEGSKA (reference sequence). J lost 9 bases, V lost 1 base, and 12 bases had no gene match.

This clonotype was seen repeatedly, ten times or more. V usage is TRBV7-8 and J usage is TRBJ2-5; no definite D call. The germline V and J ends were trimmed by 5 bases and 3 bases, with 13 bases remaining between them. The germline V gene has CDR1 SGHVS and CDR2 FQNEAQ. CDR3 length equals 14 residues. The CDR3 sequence is CASSPLVEKETQYF. The CDR3 DNA follows: TGTGCCAGCAGCCCCCTGGTGGAGAAAGAGACCCAGTACTTC.

This clonotype has more than one count but fewer than ten. V is TRBV11-2 and J is TRBJ2-2; 10 bases map to TRBD2. The CDR3 is made up of 17 amino acids. Germline CDR1 SGHAT, CDR2 FQNNGV. The junction had 7 bases not matched to a gene; V was cut back by 5 bases and J by 1 base. CDR3: CASSRGLAGGNTGELFF. Written as DNA, the CDR3 is TGTGCCAGCAGCCGCGGGTTAGCGGGAGGGAACACCGGGGAGCTGTTTTTT.

The rearrangement joins TRBV14 to TRBJ2-5, with TRBD2 matching 8 bases. Trimming took 4 bases from V and 5 from J; bases not matched to a gene: 9. Germline V CDR1 and CDR2: SGHDN, FVKESK. There are 15 residues in the CDR3. The CDR3 coding sequence is TGTGCCAGCAGCCGAGGGACTAGTGGTAGGGAGACCCAGTACTTC. The encoded protein is CASSRGTSGRETQYF.

This chain links TRBV7-9 with TRBJ2-7, with a weak D call TRBD1 (6 bases). The CDR3 is 13 amino acids. V was clipped by 3 bases and J by 5 bases, with 11 bases between them. Per the germline V gene, CDR1 is SEHNR and CDR2 is FQNEAQ (reference sequence). This CDR3 is CASSFPQGHEQYV. CDR3 nucleotides: TGTGCCAGCAGCTTCCCTCAGGGGCACGAGCAGTACGTC.

This chain joins TRBV5-6 and TRBJ2-1; TRBD2 matches at 9 bases. The V gene's germline CDR1 is SGHDT and CDR2 YYEEEE. Trimming took 4 bases from V and 5 from J; bases not matched to a gene: 13. The CDR3 runs to 17 residues. The CDR3 reads CASSPARGRGADNEQFF. The CDR3 nucleotides are TGTGCCAGCAGCCCCGCCCGCGGGAGGGGGGCGGACAATGAGCAGTTCTTC.

The chain has TRBV4-1 and TRBJ1-5; D is undetermined. CDR3 length: 16 amino acids. Per germline, CDR1 MGHRA and CDR2 YSYEKL. Trimming took 4 bases from V and 7 from J, leaving 20 bases between them. The CDR3 DNA follows: TGCGCCAGCAGCCCCAGTGGGCCTCTTGAGGGACAGCCCCAGCATTTT. Protein: CASSPSGPLEGQPQHF.

This sequence joins TRBV7-2 and TRBJ2-7; the match to TRBD1 covers 8 bases. Germline V lookup: CDR1 SGHTA, CDR2 FQGNSA. J gave up 2 bases and V 5 bases, and 8 bases lay outside the gene matches. This CDR3 region has 15 residues. The CDR3 loop is CASSPWTGSPYEQYF. The CDR3 DNA sequence: TGTGCCAGCAGCCCGTGGACAGGGTCACCCTACGAGCAGTACTTC.

This clonotype was counted many times. The V gene is TRBV7-2, the J gene TRBJ2-3; D not certain. CDR3 length: 13 amino acids. V was cut by 6 bases and J by 6 bases, with 13 bases left in between. Germline V gene sequence: CDR1 SGHTA, CDR2 FQGNSA. The CDR3 DNA sequence: TGTGCCAGCAGTAGGCCGGCTGCCGATACGCAGTATTTT. The encoded protein is CASSRPAADTQYF.

This clonotype was recorded many times. CDR3 DNA: TGCGCCAGCAGCGAGGGGGGCTTCCGGAAAGAGACCCAGTACTTC. It is translated as CASSEGGFRKETQYF. The chain recombines TRBV4-1 with TRBJ2-5; D assignment may be TRBD1 or TRBD2 (6 bases each). The V end was cut by 5 bases, the J end by 3 bases, with 16 bases between. Germline CDR1 and CDR2: MGHRA and YSYEKL. This CDR3 comprises 15 residues.

V usage is TRBV5-4 and J usage is TRBJ1-2; perhaps TRBD1 as D (6 bases). The CDR3 totals 14 residues. With 0 bases removed from V and 2 bases from J, the gap between germline ends came to 8 bases. Germline loops: CDR1 SGHNT, CDR2 YYREEE (reference sequence). The CDR3 DNA follows: TGTGCCAGCAGCTTGGAACAGGGCAACTATGGCTACACCTTC. It yields the protein CASSLEQGNYGYTF.

This clonotype was found many times. The V and J genes are TRBV12-3 or TRBV12-4 and TRBJ2-6; D call uncertain. Trimming removed 5 bases from V and 1 base from J, with 12 bases in between. There are 16 residues in the CDR3. The CDR3 sequence: CASSLVRRSGANVLTF. The CDR3 DNA follows: TGTGCCAGCAGTCTTGTACGGAGATCTGGGGCCAACGTCCTGACTTTC.

The chain is built from TRBV6-8 and TRBJ1-3; D unresolved. Germline CDR1 reads MNHGY; CDR2 reads SAAAGT. Trimming took off 6 bases at V and 3 bases at J, with 12 bases between the two ends. This CDR3 is 14 amino acids long. The CDR3 is CASRSMGFGNTIYF. CDR3 DNA sequence: TGTGCCAGCAGATCAATGGGGTTTGGAAACACCATATATTTT.

This clonotype showed up just a few times. V usage is TRBV9 and J usage is TRBJ2-7; D unclear. Trimming shortened V by 0 bases and J by 0 bases, and 10 bases separated the two germline ends. This CDR3 contains 15 residues. Germline V gene sequence: CDR1 SGDLS, CDR2 YYNGEE. This chain's CDR3 is CASSVAPSSSYEQYF. CDR3 nucleotide sequence: TGTGCCAGCAGCGTAGCTCCATCAAGCTCCTACGAGCAGTACTTC.

This clonotype turned up a few times. This chain joins TRBV6-1 and TRBJ2-3, with 7 bases aligning to TRBD2. The V gene's germline CDR1 is MNHNS and CDR2 SASEGT. Trimming cost V 5 bases and J 0 bases; bases outside gene matches: 5. The CDR3 is 15 amino acids. CDR3 sequence reads: CASSSTSPSTDTQYF. In DNA form, the CDR3 reads TGTGCCAGCAGTTCGACTAGCCCCAGCACAGATACGCAGTATTTT.

This clonotype turned up a few times. The chain is built from TRBV18 and TRBJ1-2, with unresolved D. With 3 bases removed from V and 7 bases from J, the gap between germline ends came to 12 bases. CDR3 size: 13 residues. CDR1 and CDR2 (germline): KGHSH, LQKENI. The CDR3 here is CASSPERASGYTF. The CDR3 region has the DNA TGTGCCAGCTCACCGGAGCGAGCAAGTGGCTACACCTTC.

This clonotype has a handful of counts. This chain joins TRBV29-1 and TRBJ1-4; D is uncertain. The V and J ends lost 6 bases and 6 bases respectively, with 14 bases between them. From germline, CDR1 is SQVTM and CDR2 ANQGSEA. This CDR3 region has 13 residues. CDR3 DNA sequence: TGCAGCGTGCGTACGGCACAGTATGAAAAACTGTTTTTT. Translating gives CSVRTAQYEKLFF.

V gene TRBV7-6 combines with J gene TRBJ2-7; tentatively, D is TRBD1 or TRBD2 (5 bases each). This CDR3 region has 15 residues. V lost 5 bases and J lost 3, with 17 bases in between. Germline V gene data show CDR1 as SGHVS and CDR2 as FNYEAQ. The CDR3 DNA reads as TGTGCCAGCAGCGCACCGGGACCAGAGGTCTACGAGCAGTACTTC. This sequence encodes CASSAPGPEVYEQYF.

In its sample, this clonotype was seen a few times. CDR3 in amino acids: CASSTARAALKPNEQFF. The CDR3 DNA sequence: TGTGCCAGTAGTACAGCCCGTGCTGCCCTCAAGCCCAATGAGCAGTTCTTC. This chain links TRBV19 with TRBJ2-1; D remains unclear. The V end was cut by 4 bases, the J end by 6 bases, with 22 bases between. CDR3 length: 17 residues. The germline gives CDR1 LNHDA, CDR2 SQIVND (reference sequence).

The chain employs TRBV12-5 and TRBJ2-3; the D is unclear. This CDR3 spans 14 amino acids. V dropped 6 bases and J dropped 9 bases, with 19 bases sitting between them. CDR1 is LGHNT and CDR2 is FRNRAP in the germline V gene. In nucleotides, the CDR3 is TGTGCTAGTGGCCCACAAATAGGTAGCAGGACGCAGTATTTT. It yields the protein CASGPQIGSRTQYF.

This clonotype occurred many times. The chain uses TRBV7-8 and TRBJ2-3; either TRBD1 or TRBD2 may supply D (6 bases each). In germline, CDR1 is SGHVS, CDR2 FQNEAQ. V was clipped by 0 bases and J by 8 bases, with 15 bases between them. The CDR3 sequence is 15 residues long. CDR3 residues: CASSLAGGAGRTQYF. The CDR3 bases are TGTGCCAGCAGCTTAGCGGGGGGCGCCGGTCGTACGCAGTATTTT.

The chain recombines TRBV11-2 with TRBJ1-1; 10 bases fit TRBD1. V lost 6 bases to trimming and J lost 0 bases; unmatched junction nucleotides: 19. The CDR3 is made up of 20 amino acids. Germline V gene sequence: CDR1 SGHAT, CDR2 FQNNGV. CDR3 DNA sequence: TGTGCCAGCAGGCCATACCTTCCGGGACAGGGGAGTCGGGTGAACACTGAAGCTTTCTTT. Translation gives CASRPYLPGQGSRVNTEAFF. Using reference TRBV11-2 and TRBJ1-1 for the parts outside the CDR3, the full variable domain is EAGVAQSPRYKIIEKRQSVAFWCNPISGHATLYWYQQILGQGPKLLIQFQNNGVVDDSQLPKDRFSAERLKGVDSTLKIQPAKLEDSAVYLCASRPYLPGQGSRVNTEAFFGQGTRLTVV.